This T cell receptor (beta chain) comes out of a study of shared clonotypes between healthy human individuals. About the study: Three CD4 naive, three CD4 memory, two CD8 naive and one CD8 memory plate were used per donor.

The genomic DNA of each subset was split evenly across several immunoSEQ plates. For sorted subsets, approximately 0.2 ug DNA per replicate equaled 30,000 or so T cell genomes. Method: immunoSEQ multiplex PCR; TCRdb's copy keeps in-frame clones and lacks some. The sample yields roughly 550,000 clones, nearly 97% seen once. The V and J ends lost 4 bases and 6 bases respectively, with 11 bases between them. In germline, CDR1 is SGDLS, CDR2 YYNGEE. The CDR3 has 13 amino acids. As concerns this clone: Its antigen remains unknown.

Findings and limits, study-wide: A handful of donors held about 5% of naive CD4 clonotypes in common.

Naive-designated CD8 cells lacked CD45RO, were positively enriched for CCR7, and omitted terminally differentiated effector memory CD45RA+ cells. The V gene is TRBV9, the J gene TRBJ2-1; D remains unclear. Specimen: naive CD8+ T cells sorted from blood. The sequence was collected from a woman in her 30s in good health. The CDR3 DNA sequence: TGTGCCAGCAGCCGAGACTTATCCAATGAGCAGTTCTTC. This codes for CASSRDLSNEQFF.